A selection of T cell receptor beta chains follows, all from one sample in a study of T-cell memory formation after mild COVID-19. A single record per CDR3 protein comes from TCRdb applying MiXCR to the 5' RACE reads. The sample carries about 400,000 distinct CDR3 sequences, 15% to 20% recorded once. The specimen sequenced was PBMCs or a T cell subset sorted from them (not recorded which). The receptor source for this set is a man younger than 35 who had mild COVID-19 (a few samples of this study predate the infection). Cell type and time point are not known. CDR3s include the opening cysteine and the closing phenylalanine or tryptophan. The order of the fields is clone size, J gene, V gene, D gene, CDR3 DNA, CDR3 protein. The D gene is left open where the match is weak. Some rows have no size entry. The others give once, few or many, or a class for an expanded clone.

size: NA
J: TRBJ2-5
V: TRBV7-9
D: TRBD1
DNA: TGTGCCAGCAGCTTCCAACTGGACAGGGGCCAAGAGACCCAGTACTTC
CDR3: CASSFQLDRGQETQYF

size: NA
J: TRBJ2-3
V: TRBV12-3/TRBV12-4
D: NA
DNA: TGTGCCAGCAGTTTCGGGGGCTCTAGCACAGATACGCAGTATTTT
CDR3: CASSFGGSSTDTQYF

size: few
J: TRBJ2-4
V: TRBV7-9
D: NA
DNA: TGTGCCAGCAGCTTAGTTCAGGGGGCCAAAAACATTCAGTACTTC
CDR3: CASSLVQGAKNIQYF

size: NA
J: TRBJ2-5
V: TRBV7-3
D: NA
DNA: TGTGCCAGCAGCCCTGACAGTGATCGGACCCAGTACTTC
CDR3: CASSPDSDRTQYF

size: few
J: TRBJ1-5
V: TRBV18
D: TRBD1
DNA: TGTGCCAGCTCAACGGGACAGGGATCGGGCAATCAGCCCCAGCATTTT
CDR3: CASSTGQGSGNQPQHF

size: NA
J: TRBJ2-3
V: TRBV7-2
D: TRBD2
DNA: TGTGCCAGCAGCCTTAGCGGGGGGGCCCTCCATACGCAGTATTTT
CDR3: CASSLSGGALHTQYF

size: many
J: TRBJ1-4
V: TRBV12-3/TRBV12-4
D: TRBD1
DNA: TGTGCCAGCAGTCGACAGGGGCGGGAAAAACTGTTTTTT
CDR3: CASSRQGREKLFF

size: few
J: TRBJ2-1
V: TRBV29-1
D: NA
DNA: TGCAGCGTTGCAATGGGTGAGCAGTTCTTC
CDR3: CSVAMGEQFF

size: NA
J: TRBJ1-1
V: TRBV5-1
D: TRBD1
DNA: TGCGCCAGCAGCTCCGGACCGGGACAGGGGGCAAACACTGAAGCTTTCTTT
CDR3: CASSSGPGQGANTEAFF

size: NA
J: TRBJ2-3
V: TRBV6-5
D: NA
DNA: TGTGCCAGCAGTTACTCGGCGGAGGGCGCAGATACGCAGTATTTT
CDR3: CASSYSAEGADTQYF